The 27 T cell receptor beta chains in this list originate from one sample, sequenced in a study of T cell responses to AZD1222 COVID-19 vaccine. Profiling relied on immunoSEQ multiplex PCR, and the TCRdb table lists in-frame clones only, not all of them. The sample contains some 190,000 clones, roughly 94% of which appear only once. Sequences were derived from peripheral blood, sampled 28 days after the second dose of the MenACWY control vaccine. These receptors came from an adult who received the MenACWY meningococcal vaccine as a control.

The V call is TRBV7-2, the J call TRBJ2-1; either TRBD1 or TRBD2 may fit D (5 bases each). The CDR3 contains 16 residues. Per the germline V gene, CDR1 is SGHTA and CDR2 is FQGNSA. Trimming cost V 3 bases and J 0 bases, with 12 bases left between them. CDR3 in DNA: TGTGCCAGCAGCTTGATGGGACCCGGCTCCTACAATGAGCAGTTCTTC. It yields the protein CASSLMGPGSYNEQFF.

The chain employs TRBV29-1 and TRBJ2-1; tentative D call: TRBD1 (5 bases). With 5 bases removed from V and 4 bases from J, the gap between germline ends came to 12 bases. There are 13 residues in the CDR3. CDR1 is SQVTM, CDR2 ANQGSEA, per germline. The CDR3 protein is CSVRQTPYNEQFF. The CDR3 coding sequence is TGCAGCGTTCGACAGACCCCTTACAATGAGCAGTTCTTC.

CDR3 DNA: TGTGCCACCAGTGACCACGGGACTAGCGGGAAGTCCTACAATGAGCAGTTCTTC. Translated, it gives CATSDHGTSGKSYNEQFF. The chain carries TRBV24-1 and TRBJ2-1; 13 positions match TRBD2. The ends lost 4 bases at V and 1 base at J; junction bases unmatched: 6. The germline V gene encodes CDR1 KGHDR and CDR2 SFDVKD. The CDR3 runs to 18 residues.

The chain joins TRBV7-2 to TRBJ2-7; D gene ambiguous. CDR3 size: 11 residues. V lost 5 bases and J lost 6, with 8 bases in between. Per germline, CDR1 SGHTA and CDR2 FQGNSA. DNA of the CDR3: TGTGCCAGCAGCCAGGACCGCGAGCAGTACTTC. Amino acid sequence: CASSQDREQYF.

The chain recombines TRBV7-2 with TRBJ1-6; no definite D call. The CDR3 consists of 14 residues. The ends were cut back, 3 bases at V and 5 bases at J, with 8 bases in the middle. Germline loops: CDR1 SGHTA, CDR2 FQGNSA. This CDR3 reads CASSFNTNNSPLHF. In DNA form, the CDR3 reads TGTGCCAGCAGCTTTAACACGAATAATTCACCCCTCCACTTT. The full variable domain, with the rest looked up from reference TRBV7-2 and TRBJ1-6, is GAGVSQSPSNKVTEKGKDVELRCDPISGHTALYWYRQSLGQGLEFLIYFQGNSAPDKSGLPSDRFSAERTGGSVSTLTIQRTQQEDSAVYLCASSFNTNNSPLHFGNGTRLTVT.

The chain recombines TRBV2 with TRBJ1-1; D may be TRBD1 (6 bases). Germline lookup yields CDR1 SNHLY and CDR2 FYNNEI. This CDR3 is built from 13 residues. Trimming stripped 0 bases from V and 11 bases from J, with 13 bases between. For the CDR3, the DNA is TGTGCCAGCAGTGAAGCGGGGGGCGGGACGGCTTTCTTT. Translating it yields CASSEAGGGTAFF.

The rearrangement links TRBV20-1 to TRBJ2-7; D is uncertain. Germline lookup yields CDR1 DFQATT and CDR2 SNEGSKA (reference sequence). Between the trimmed V and J ends, which lost 0 bases and 4 bases, there was a span of 1 base. This CDR3 spans 10 amino acids. The CDR3 nucleotides read TGCAGTGCTAGAGATTACGAGCAGTACTTC. Translating it yields CSARDYEQYF.

V usage is TRBV10-3 and J usage is TRBJ2-3; D unresolved. CDR3 length: 13 amino acids. The germline gives CDR1 ENHRY, CDR2 SYGVKD. With 5 bases removed from V and 5 bases from J, the gap between germline ends came to 11 bases. CDR3 DNA sequence: TGTGCCATCAGTAACTCTAACGAAGATACGCAGTATTTT. Its protein product is CAISNSNEDTQYF.

The chain links TRBV7-9 to TRBJ2-3; the match to TRBD2 covers 7 bases. Germline V gene sequence: CDR1 SEHNR, CDR2 FQNEAQ (reference sequence). Germline trimming cut 5 bases from V and 4 bases from J; bases unmatched to any gene: 12. The CDR3 has 16 residues. The CDR3 here is CASSPAEAGAADTQYF. The CDR3 DNA follows: TGTGCCAGCAGCCCCGCCGAGGCGGGAGCGGCAGATACGCAGTATTTT.

The rearrangement links TRBV7-9 to TRBJ2-1; 12 bases align to TRBD2. The CDR3 loop spans 16 amino acids. Germline values: CDR1 SEHNR, CDR2 FQNEAQ (reference sequence). Unmatched junction bases numbered 4, after V lost 5 bases and J lost 2 bases. CDR3 bases: TGTGCCAGCAGCAGACTAGCGGGAGAGACCTACAATGAGCAGTTCTTC. It translates to CASSRLAGETYNEQFF.

The chain links TRBV9 to TRBJ2-5, with 10 nucleotides matching TRBD2. Germline lookup yields CDR1 SGDLS and CDR2 YYNGEE. The CDR3 has 16 residues. Trimming took 0 bases from V and 4 from J; bases not matched to a gene: 6. The CDR3 bases are TGTGCCAGCAGCGTAGGGGCTAGCGGGAGTTTAGAGACCCAGTACTTC. Protein: CASSVGASGSLETQYF. Together with reference TRBV9 and TRBJ2-5, the CDR3 gives the full variable domain: DSGVTQTPKHLITATGQRVTLRCSPRSGDLSVYWYQQSLDQGLQFLIQYYNGEERAKGNILERFSAQQFPDLHSELNLSSLELGDSALYFCASSVGASGSLETQYFGPGTRLLVL.

The chain employs TRBV5-1 and TRBJ1-2; TRBD1 aligns across 12 bases. This CDR3 spans 20 amino acids. Looked up from germline, CDR1 is SGHRS and CDR2 is YFSETQ. Trimming removed 0 bases from V and 0 bases from J; junction bases left unmatched: 12. In DNA, the CDR3 is TGCGCCAGCAGCTTGGATGGGGACAGGGGGCGCACCCTAGCTAACTATGGCTACACCTTC. Residues: CASSLDGDRGRTLANYGYTF.

The chain is built from TRBV28 and TRBJ2-1; TRBD1 might be the D (6 bases). V dropped 2 bases and J dropped 0 bases, with 8 bases sitting between them. The germline gives CDR1 MDHEN, CDR2 SYDVKM. This CDR3 region has 15 residues. CDR3 DNA sequence: TGTGCCAGCAGTTTAGGGGGCAGCTCCTACAATGAGCAGTTCTTC. Residues: CASSLGGSSYNEQFF.

V is TRBV27 and J is TRBJ1-5; D is unresolved. CDR1 MNHEY and CDR2 SMNVEV come from the germline V gene (reference sequence). Trimming removed 0 bases from V and 15 bases from J, with 3 bases in between. This CDR3 has 9 amino acids. The CDR3 nucleotides are TGTGCCAGCAGTTTATCCGGGCATTTT. This codes for CASSLSGHF.

The chain recombines TRBV28 with TRBJ1-2; D remains ambiguous. The CDR3 length is 10 residues. V was cut by 5 bases and J by 4 bases, with 2 bases left in between. Per the germline V gene, CDR1 is MDHEN and CDR2 is SYDVKM. For the CDR3, the DNA is TGTGCCAGCAGTAGCTATGGCTACACCTTC. This sequence encodes CASSSYGYTF.

There are a few counts of this clone. Here the CDR3 reads CASSHNRVDEQYF. The CDR3 nucleotides are TGTGCCAGCAGTCACAACAGGGTAGACGAGCAGTACTTC. This chain uses TRBV6-5 with TRBJ2-7; tentatively, D is TRBD1 (6 bases). Trimming took off 5 bases at V and 5 bases at J, with 13 bases between the two ends. This CDR3 spans 13 amino acids. Germline assignment: CDR1 MNHEY and CDR2 SVGAGI.

The chain recombines TRBV24-1 with TRBJ2-7, with 10 bases lining up with TRBD1. The V segment lost 1 base and the J segment 5 bases; nucleotides outside the gene matches: 7. The CDR3 contains 16 residues. The germline CDR1 and CDR2 sequences are KGHDR and SFDVKD. Written as DNA, the CDR3 is TGTGCCACCAGTGATTTCCCCGGGACAGGGGAGAACGAGCAGTACTTC. It is translated as CATSDFPGTGENEQYF.

This chain joins TRBV9 and TRBJ2-2; D gene unclear. V lost 4 bases, J lost 6 bases, and 13 bases lay in between. The V gene's germline CDR1 is SGDLS and CDR2 YYNGEE. The CDR3 runs to 14 residues. The CDR3 protein is CASSPLSAPGELFF. The CDR3 DNA follows: TGTGCCAGCAGCCCCCTCTCCGCCCCCGGGGAGCTGTTTTTT. Variable domain in full (rest from reference TRBV9 and TRBJ2-2): DSGVTQTPKHLITATGQRVTLRCSPRSGDLSVYWYQQSLDQGLQFLIQYYNGEERAKGNILERFSAQQFPDLHSELNLSSLELGDSALYFCASSPLSAPGELFFGEGSRLTVL.

The chain is built from TRBV28 and TRBJ2-1, with 9 positions matching TRBD2. CDR1 is MDHEN, CDR2 SYDVKM, per germline. Trimming removed 6 bases from V and 4 bases from J; junction bases left unmatched: 7. The CDR3 covers 15 residues. The CDR3 coding sequence is TGTGCCAGCAGGAGAGGCGGGAGGGGATACAATGAGCAGTTCTTC. Translation gives CASRRGGRGYNEQFF.

The genes are TRBV11-2 and TRBJ2-7, with a tentative D call TRBD2 (6 bases). From germline, CDR1 is SGHAT and CDR2 FQNNGV. Trimming cost V 4 bases and J 3 bases, with 7 bases left between them. The CDR3 is 12 residues long. CDR3 residues: CASSWEDYEQYF. The CDR3 coding sequence is TGTGCCAGCAGCTGGGAGGACTACGAGCAGTACTTC.

This chain connects TRBV14 to TRBJ2-1; weak D call: TRBD1 (5 bases). The CDR3 is 13 residues long. V gave up 3 bases and J gave up 8 bases, with 11 bases separating them. Germline V gene data show CDR1 as SGHDN and CDR2 as FVKESK. CDR3 sequence reads: CASSQQGLYEQFF. In DNA form, the CDR3 reads TGTGCCAGCAGCCAGCAGGGCCTCTATGAGCAGTTCTTC. Complete variable domain (other parts from reference TRBV14 and TRBJ2-1): EAGVTQFPSHSVIEKGQTVTLRCDPISGHDNLYWYRRVMGKEIKFLLHFVKESKQDESGMPNNRFLAERTGGTYSTLKVQPAELEDSGVYFCASSQQGLYEQFFGPGTRLTVL.

This clone was observed once. The chain uses TRBV5-1 and TRBJ2-3; 8 bases line up with TRBD1. V trimming: 4 bases; J trimming: 3 bases; junction bases outside the gene matches: 7. This CDR3 comprises 15 residues. Germline V gene sequence: CDR1 SGHRS, CDR2 YFSETQ. This CDR3 is CASSHGQGATDTQYF. The CDR3 nucleotides are TGCGCCAGCAGCCATGGACAGGGAGCGACAGATACGCAGTATTTT.

The chain employs TRBV13 and TRBJ2-3; 8 bases are a match to TRBD1. This CDR3 is 15 amino acids long. CDR1 and CDR2 from the germline V gene are PRHDT and FYEKMQ (reference sequence). Trimming removed 4 bases from V and 2 bases from J; junction bases left unmatched: 5. Here the CDR3 DNA reads TGTGCCAGCAGCTCCAAGACAGGGGTCACAGATACGCAGTATTTT. It is translated as CASSSKTGVTDTQYF.

The gene calls are TRBV9 and TRBJ2-7, with TRBD1 identical over 9 bases. Germline lookup yields CDR1 SGDLS and CDR2 YYNGEE. This CDR3 region has 15 residues. J lost 3 bases, V lost 0 bases, and 4 bases had no gene match. DNA for the CDR3: TGTGCCAGCAGCGTAGCCGGGACAGGGTACTACGAGCAGTACTTC. Translating gives CASSVAGTGYYEQYF. Drawing the rest from reference TRBV9 and TRBJ2-7, the complete variable domain is DSGVTQTPKHLITATGQRVTLRCSPRSGDLSVYWYQQSLDQGLQFLIQYYNGEERAKGNILERFSAQQFPDLHSELNLSSLELGDSALYFCASSVAGTGYYEQYFGPGTRLTVT.

This sequence joins TRBV10-3 and TRBJ1-1, with no clear D. CDR3 length: 11 amino acids. CDR1 and CDR2 (germline): ENHRY, SYGVKD. The V gene lost 2 bases and the J gene lost 6 bases, with 4 bases spanning the gap. The CDR3 DNA reads as TGTGCCATCAGTGAGAGGTCTGAAGCTTTCTTT. Residues: CAISERSEAFF.

This chain links TRBV9 with TRBJ2-1, with D maybe TRBD2 (6 bases). The CDR3 is made up of 15 amino acids. V was pared by 2 bases and J by 8 bases, with 17 bases between. Germline lookup yields CDR1 SGDLS and CDR2 YYNGEE. The CDR3 is CASSVSRENSHEQFF. CDR3 in DNA: TGTGCCAGCAGCGTCTCACGGGAGAATTCTCATGAGCAGTTCTTC.

The chain combines TRBV30 with TRBJ2-1; D might be TRBD2 (6 bases). Germline CDR1 and CDR2: GTSNPN and SVGIG (reference sequence). The CDR3 runs 13 residues. The V and J ends lost 8 bases and 1 base respectively, with 12 bases between them. The CDR3 loop is CAVSGESYNEQFF. The CDR3 DNA reads TGTGCCGTATCGGGAGAATCCTACAATGAGCAGTTCTTC.